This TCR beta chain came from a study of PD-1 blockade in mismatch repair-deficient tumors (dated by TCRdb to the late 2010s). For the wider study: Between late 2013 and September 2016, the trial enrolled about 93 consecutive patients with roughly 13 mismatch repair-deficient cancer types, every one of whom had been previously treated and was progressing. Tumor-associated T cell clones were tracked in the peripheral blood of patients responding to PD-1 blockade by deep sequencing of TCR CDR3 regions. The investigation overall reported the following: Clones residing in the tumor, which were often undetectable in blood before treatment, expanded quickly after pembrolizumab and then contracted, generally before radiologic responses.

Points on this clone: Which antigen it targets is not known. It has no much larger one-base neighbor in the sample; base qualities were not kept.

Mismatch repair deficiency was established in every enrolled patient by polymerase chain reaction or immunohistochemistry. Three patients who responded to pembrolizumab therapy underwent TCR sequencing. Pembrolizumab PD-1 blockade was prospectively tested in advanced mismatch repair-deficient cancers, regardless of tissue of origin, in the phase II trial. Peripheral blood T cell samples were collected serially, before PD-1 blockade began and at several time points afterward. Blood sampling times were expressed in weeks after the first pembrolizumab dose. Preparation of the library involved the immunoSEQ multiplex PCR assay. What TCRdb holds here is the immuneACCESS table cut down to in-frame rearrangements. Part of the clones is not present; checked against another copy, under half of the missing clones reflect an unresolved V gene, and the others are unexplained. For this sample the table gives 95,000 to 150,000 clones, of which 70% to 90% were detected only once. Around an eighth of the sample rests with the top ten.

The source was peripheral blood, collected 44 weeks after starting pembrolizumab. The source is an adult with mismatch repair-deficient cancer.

The CDR3 has the sequence CASSPGTEATGELFF. In nucleotides, the sequence is TGTGCCAGCAGCCCAGGGACAGAGGCCACCGGGGAGCTGTTTTTT. The receptor chain draws on TRBV9 and TRBJ2-2; TRBD1 matches 7 bases in the middle. Compared with germline, V lacks 4 bases and J lacks 4 bases; bases without a gene match: 7. The germline V gene provides CDR1 SGDLS and CDR2 YYNGEE. The cysteine opens and the phenylalanine closes a CDR3 of 15 amino acids. Only CDR3 DNA is held: 45 bases, read in frame from base 1.